This passage covers 20 T cell receptor beta chains from one sample sequenced in a study of shared clonotypes between healthy human individuals. Sequenced by immunoSEQ multiplex PCR; TCRdb stores in-frame clones only, minus some. The data hold hundreds of thousands of clones, with around 76% observed a single time. The sequenced sample consisted of PBMCs. The receptors shown here come from a woman aged 40 to 50 in good health. Some clones in this sample may be carry-over from other donors' samples.

V is TRBV11-2 and J is TRBJ2-7; D perhaps matches TRBD1 (5 bases). V shed 0 bases and J shed 3 bases, with 6 bases lying between them. Germline CDR1 SGHAT, CDR2 FQNNGV. The CDR3 is 13 amino acids. CDR3 sequence (DNA): TGTGCCAGCAGCTTAGACAGGGTCTACGAGCAGTACTTC. Translation: CASSLDRVYEQYF.

This sequence joins TRBV7-9 and TRBJ1-4, with a weak D call TRBD1 (6 bases). The CDR3 runs 15 residues. The germline CDR1 and CDR2 sequences are SEHNR and FQNEAQ (reference sequence). Between the trimmed V and J ends, which lost 5 bases and 8 bases, there was a span of 18 bases. CDR3 bases: TGTGCCAGCAGCCGCGCAGGGGATTCATGGGAAAAACTGTTTTTT. This codes for CASSRAGDSWEKLFF.

Only one count was recorded for this clone. The rearrangement uses TRBV11-2 and TRBJ2-7; D gene uncertain. Germline V gene data show CDR1 as SGHAT and CDR2 as FQNNGV. The CDR3 has 13 residues. Trimming removed 4 bases at V and 3 bases at J, with 10 bases between. This chain's CDR3 is CASSSGPHYEQYF. CDR3 sequence (DNA): TGTGCCAGCAGCTCCGGGCCGCACTACGAGCAGTACTTC.

The J gene is TRBJ1-5, the V gene TRBV28; tentatively, D is TRBD1 (5 bases). Trimming stripped 3 bases from V and 2 bases from J, with 11 bases between. Germline CDR1 reads MDHEN; CDR2 reads SYDVKM. The CDR3 has 15 amino acids. CDR3 region: CASSFPGRGNQPQHF. DNA for the CDR3: TGTGCCAGCAGTTTCCCGGGACGGGGCAATCAGCCCCAGCATTTT.

This sequence joins TRBV11-2 and TRBJ1-2; 7 bases match TRBD1. Looked up from germline, CDR1 is SGHAT and CDR2 is FQNNGV. Trimming removed 2 bases from V and 6 bases from J; junction bases left unmatched: 6. This CDR3 has 14 amino acids. CDR3 DNA: TGTGCCAGCAGCTTACTGGGGCAGGGGGATGGCTACACCTTC. It yields the protein CASSLLGQGDGYTF.

This chain links TRBV27 with TRBJ2-1; 16 bases are shared with TRBD2. Germline values: CDR1 MNHEY, CDR2 SMNVEV (reference sequence). The CDR3 spans 15 residues. V shed 3 bases and J 15 bases; nucleotides not matched to a gene: 8. CDR3 coding DNA: TGTGCCAGCAGTTTTCCCCAGGGACTAGCGGGGGGGATGTTCTTC. This encodes CASSFPQGLAGGMFF.

V is TRBV15 and J is TRBJ2-5; tentatively, D is TRBD1 or TRBD2 (6 bases each). Trimming took 1 base from V and 3 from J, leaving 12 bases between them. The CDR3 is made up of 15 amino acids. Germline V CDR1 and CDR2: LNHNV, YYDKDF (reference sequence). CDR3 bases: TGTGCCACCAGCAGAGGGGGGGCGAACGAAGAGACCCAGTACTTC. It codes for CATSRGGANEETQYF.

The chain joins TRBV14 to TRBJ2-1, with TRBD2 identical over 12 bases. The CDR3 has 15 amino acids. CDR1 and CDR2 (germline): SGHDN, FVKESK. With 2 bases clipped from V and 10 bases from J, the junction kept 6 bases outside the gene matches. The CDR3: CASSQLRTSGKEQFF. The CDR3 DNA follows: TGTGCCAGCAGCCAACTCCGGACTAGCGGGAAGGAGCAGTTCTTC. Together with reference TRBV14 and TRBJ2-1, the CDR3 gives the full variable domain: EAGVTQFPSHSVIEKGQTVTLRCDPISGHDNLYWYRRVMGKEIKFLLHFVKESKQDESGMPNNRFLAERTGGTYSTLKVQPAELEDSGVYFCASSQLRTSGKEQFFGPGTRLTVL.

This chain uses TRBV5-4 with TRBJ2-7; 7 bases are shared with TRBD1. CDR1 and CDR2 (germline): SGHNT, YYREEE (reference sequence). This CDR3 is 14 amino acids long. J lost 0 bases, V lost 4 bases, and 4 bases had no gene match. The CDR3 loop is CASSARDSSYEQYF. In nucleotides, the CDR3 is TGTGCCAGCAGCGCCCGGGACAGCTCCTACGAGCAGTACTTC.

Turning to this clone: A far larger clone is one nucleotide away, so this likely arose from a read error. The conserved phenylalanine or tryptophan normally closing the CDR3 is absent here, so this likely arose from a read error. V gene TRBV5-1 combines with J gene TRBJ1-1, with a tentative D call TRBD1 (6 bases). Trimming took 5 bases from V and 5 from J, leaving 16 bases between them. Germline V gene sequence: CDR1 SGHRS, CDR2 YFSETQ. The CDR3 has 14 amino acids. Here the CDR3 DNA reads TGCGCCAGCAGGTTATCAGGGGCAGAAACTGAAGCTTTCTCT. This translates into CASRLSGAETEAFS.

The chain employs TRBV9 and TRBJ2-2; tentative D call: TRBD1 (5 bases). V gave up 0 bases and J gave up 4 bases, with 7 bases separating them. CDR1 SGDLS and CDR2 YYNGEE come from the germline V gene. The CDR3 runs to 14 residues. CDR3 region: CASSVGQGTGELFF. The CDR3 DNA reads as TGTGCCAGCAGCGTAGGTCAGGGCACCGGGGAGCTGTTTTTT.

This clone was recorded at least ten times. V and J are TRBV21-1 and TRBJ1-3; TRBD1 is the table's D call and was not checked against the DNA. TRBV21-1 is given as a pseudogene. The CDR3 has 17 residues. In DNA, the CDR3 is TGTGCCAGCAGCGCCGGGACAGGCCTTAGCTCTGGAAACACCATATATTTT. This encodes CASSAGTGLSSGNTIYF.

This clone was observed a single time. The chain employs TRBV15 and TRBJ1-3, with a possible D match to TRBD1 (5 bases). V was trimmed by 2 bases and J by 1 base, leaving 9 bases between them. This CDR3 is 15 amino acids long. CDR1 is LNHNV and CDR2 is YYDKDF in the germline V gene (reference sequence). The CDR3 bases are TGTGCCACCAGCAGACCCGGACAATCTGGAAACACCATATATTTT. This codes for CATSRPGQSGNTIYF.

V is TRBV7-2 and J is TRBJ2-3; 7 nucleotides line up with TRBD1. CDR1 SGHTA and CDR2 FQGNSA come from the germline V gene. V was clipped by 10 bases and J by 4 bases; unmatched bases: 8. The CDR3 is 13 residues long. The chain's CDR3 is CATSRGPADTQYF. The CDR3 DNA reads as TGTGCCACCTCGAGGGGGCCTGCAGATACGCAGTATTTT. Using reference TRBV7-2 and TRBJ2-3 for the parts outside the CDR3, the full variable domain is GAGVSQSPSNKVTEKGKDVELRCDPISGHTALYWYRQSLGQGLEFLIYFQGNSAPDKSGLPSDRFSAERTGGSVSTLTIQRTQQEDSAVYLCATSRGPADTQYFGPGTRLTVL.

The chain is built from TRBV6-5 and TRBJ2-7; TRBD2 is a possible D gene (5 bases). The CDR3 totals 10 residues. The germline V gene encodes CDR1 MNHEY and CDR2 SVGAGI. The CDR3 sequence is CTTGLYEQYF. CDR3 in DNA: TGTACTACTGGACTCTACGAGCAGTACTTC.

This chain connects TRBV5-1 to TRBJ2-7, with D possibly called TRBD1 or TRBD2 (5 bases each). Trimming stripped 0 bases from V and 0 bases from J, with 10 bases between. This CDR3 has 15 residues. CDR1 is SGHRS and CDR2 is YFSETQ in the germline V gene. The CDR3 region has the DNA TGCGCCAGCAGCTTGGCCGGGGACGGCTCCTACGAGCAGTACTTC. It codes for CASSLAGDGSYEQYF.

V is TRBV7-6 and J is TRBJ2-5; 9 bases map to TRBD2. Looked up from germline, CDR1 is SGHVS and CDR2 is FNYEAQ. The CDR3 extends over 15 amino acids. The J segment lost 5 bases and the V segment lost 4 bases, leaving 8 bases of the junction unmatched. The CDR3 sequence: CASSYDRGRGETQYF. DNA of the CDR3: TGTGCCAGCAGCTACGATCGCGGGAGGGGGGAGACCCAGTACTTC.

The V gene is TRBV14, the J gene TRBJ2-7; 8 positions agree with TRBD1. The CDR3 loop spans 13 amino acids. Germline CDR1 and CDR2: SGHDN and FVKESK. The V and J ends lost 4 bases and 6 bases, in that order; junction bases with no gene match: 5. CDR3 amino acids: CASSLPTGAEQYF. DNA for the CDR3: TGTGCCAGCAGCCTACCGACAGGGGCCGAGCAGTACTTC.

With respect to this clone: A far more abundant clone sits one base away, making this likely a read error. The sample has other DNA sequences that encode this CDR3 too. The CDR3: CAWSVGQWEGYTF. In DNA, the CDR3 is TGTGCCTGGAGCGTAGGACAGTGGGAAGGCTACACCTTC. The chain combines TRBV30 with TRBJ1-2, with D tentatively TRBD1 (6 bases). V was cut by 3 bases and J by 8 bases, with 16 bases left in between. CDR3 length: 13 residues. CDR1 GTSNPN and CDR2 SVGIG come from the germline V gene (reference sequence).

A note on this clone: Other DNA sequences from this sample encode an identical CDR3 as well. The V gene is TRBV7-6, the J gene TRBJ2-5, with D perhaps TRBD1 or TRBD2 (5 bases each). The V gene lost 4 bases and the J gene lost 3 bases, with 15 bases spanning the gap. The CDR3 consists of 15 residues. Germline-derived CDR1 and CDR2 are SGHVS and FNYEAQ. The CDR3 DNA is TGTGCCAGCAGCTCCCCCTCTGAGGGGAAAGAGACCCAGTACTTC. This translates into CASSSPSEGKETQYF.